These T cell receptor beta chains were read from a single sample in a study of esophageal squamous cell carcinoma under preoperative chemotherapy. Each CDR3 protein gets one entry after TCRdb re-called the PCR reads with MiXCR. The top ten clones hold 11% to 15% of a sample with around 6,600 distinct CDR3 sequences, approximately 32% of them seen once. This sample was taken from a patient given preoperative chemotherapy. These receptor sequences come from a human donor with esophageal squamous cell carcinoma. The donor label of this sample is uncertain. Both conserved end residues are part of each CDR3. The D gene is left open where the match is weak. Part of the rows lack a size; the others show once, few, many or a class for expanded clones.

TRBJ2-1 TRBD2 TRBV28 many CASSSHRLAGARAGGFF TGTGCCAGCAGTTCCCATCGACTAGCGGGGGCCAGGGCTGGTGGGTTCTTC
TRBJ2-1 . TRBV20-1 . CSARVDGVWYNEQFF TGCAGTGCTAGAGTAGACGGTGTGTGGTACAATGAGCAGTTCTTC
TRBJ2-1 TRBD2 TRBV6-4 many CASSDGLAGNEQFF TGTGCCAGCAGTGATGGTCTAGCGGGGAATGAGCAGTTCTTC
TRBJ2-1 . TRBV6-5 large CASSRDYYNEQFF TGTGCCAGCAGTCGAGATTACTACAATGAGCAGTTCTTC
TRBJ2-1 . TRBV6-4 few CASSDSMRGGLYNEQFF TGTGCCAGCAGTGACTCGATGAGGGGAGGTCTCTACAATGAGCAGTTCTTC
TRBJ2-3 . TRBV24-1 . CATGRLADTQYF TGTGCCACCGGTAGGCTAGCAGATACGCAGTATTTT
TRBJ2-1 . TRBV6-1 once CASRSGLHEQFF TGTGCGAGCAGGTCAGGGTTACATGAGCAGTTCTTC
TRBJ2-7 . TRBV7-2 many CASSLAGAASYEQYF TGTGCCAGCAGCTTAGCGGGGGCCGCCTCCTACGAGCAGTACTTC
TRBJ2-5 TRBD2 TRBV6-4 . CASSDYFVAGVFYEQDF TGTGCCAGCAGTGACTATTTCGTGGCGGGAGTTTTTTACGAGCAGGACTTC
TRBJ2-7 . TRBV27 many CASSSLGGDSYEQYF TGTGCCAGCAGTTCCCTGGGGGGAGACTCCTACGAGCAGTACTTC
TRBJ2-5 TRBD2 TRBV12-3/TRBV12-4 many CASSWGGDEQYF TGTGCCAGCAGCTGGGGGGGGGATGAGCAGTACTTC